This is a list of T cell receptor beta chains from one sample in a study of T cells in Graves' hyperthyroidism and ophthalmopathy. TCRdb independently ran MiXCR on the multiplex PCR reads; one entry per CDR3 protein. Counted here are roughly 720,000 distinct CDR3 sequences, 15% to 20% occurring once; the ten biggest clones make up around 15%. The sequencing input was blood. The receptors shown here come from a man aged 45-65 years with Graves' hyperthyroidism. Each CDR3 is given with its conserved first and last residue. D genes are given only for firm matches. The listing skips clone size in some rows; elsewhere it reads once, few, many or a size class.

TRBJ2-1,TRBV3-1,TRBD1,-,TGTGCCAGCAGGGGGGGACAGGGAGTCAACAATGAGCAGTTCTTC,CASRGGQGVNNEQFF
TRBJ2-3,TRBV7-2,-,many,TGTGCCAGCAGCTTAAGGCTACGAGGGGTAGATACGCAGTATTTT,CASSLRLRGVDTQYF
TRBJ2-2,TRBV12-3/TRBV12-4,-,many,TGTGCCAGCAGACCGGGGCCGACCACCGGGGAGCTGTTTTTT,CASRPGPTTGELFF
TRBJ2-6,TRBV6-1,TRBD2,-,TGTGCCAGCAGTGAAGAGAGTGGACTAGCGGGAGCTGGGGCCAACGTCCTGACTTTC,CASSEESGLAGAGANVLTF
TRBJ1-2,TRBV2,TRBD1,many,TGTGCCAGCAGTGGCCAAGGACAGGGAGGAGGCTACACCTTC,CASSGQGQGGGYTF
TRBJ1-1,TRBV28,TRBD1,-,TGTGCCAGCAGCCTGGACAGGGCTGGGGAGAACACTGAAGCTTTCTTT,CASSLDRAGENTEAFF
TRBJ1-6,TRBV7-2,-,once,TGTGCCAGCAGCCCTACGTCCGGTCATGGTCCACCCCTCCACTTT,CASSPTSGHGPPLHF
TRBJ2-1,TRBV10-3,-,few,TGTGCCATCAGTGCCATATCCGGGGAGGCTTCTAGGCCGTTCTTC,CAISAISGEASRPFF
TRBJ2-3,TRBV9,-,few,TGTGCCAGCAGCGTAGGGGGGATTCGAACAGATACGCAGTATTTT,CASSVGGIRTDTQYF
TRBJ2-2,TRBV20-1,-,-,TGCAGTGCCTCTCGAGGCTGGGGAACCGGGGAGCTGTTTTTT,CSASRGWGTGELFF
TRBJ2-6,TRBV2,-,many,TGTGCCAGCAGTTACGCACAAGGTGGAGCCAACGTCCTGACTTTC,CASSYAQGGANVLTF
TRBJ2-7,TRBV18,TRBD2,-,TGTGCCAGCTCAAGTAGCGGGAGCGTTGGCGAGCAGTACTTC,CASSSSGSVGEQYF
TRBJ2-5,TRBV14,TRBD1,many,TGTGCCAGCAGCCAAGTCGGGACAGGGAGGGAGACCCAGTACTTC,CASSQVGTGRETQYF
TRBJ1-1,TRBV30,-,-,TGTGCCTGGAGCGGAGAGCAGGGTAAAGGTGAAGCTTTCTTT,CAWSGEQGKGEAFF
TRBJ2-2,TRBV19,-,-,TGTGCCAGTAGTATGTCAATTGCCGGGGAGCTGTTTTTT,CASSMSIAGELFF
TRBJ1-3,TRBV30,-,many,TGTGCCTGGAGTGTGCAGGGACGCTCTGGAAACACCATATATTTT,CAWSVQGRSGNTIYF
TRBJ2-2,TRBV7-9,-,few,TGTGCCAGCAGCTTTTGGGCTCTCACCGGGGAGCTGTTTTTT,CASSFWALTGELFF
TRBJ2-7,TRBV7-3,TRBD1,many,TGTGCCAGCAGCTTAGGGACAGAATACGAGCAGTACTTC,CASSLGTEYEQYF
TRBJ1-5,TRBV15,-,few,TGTGCCACCAGCAGAAGACAGGTCTCTAGCAATCAGCCCCAGCATTTT,CATSRRQVSSNQPQHF
TRBJ2-1,TRBV27,TRBD2,many,TGTGCCAGCAGTTTATTAGGTAGCGGGACAAATGAGCAGTTCTTC,CASSLLGSGTNEQFF
TRBJ1-6,TRBV20-1,-,-,TGCAGTGCTAGAGCGGGTAATTCACCCCTCCACTTT,CSARAGNSPLHF
TRBJ2-1,TRBV5-1,-,-,TGCGCCAGCAGCCCCACCTTGGGGTCAGGGACGTTTAACACTGAGCAGTTCTTC,CASSPTLGSGTFNTEQFF
TRBJ1-2,TRBV6-1,TRBD1,many,TGTGCCAGCAGTTTCTACAGGGGTGAGAACTATGGCTACACCTTC,CASSFYRGENYGYTF
TRBJ2-7,TRBV5-1,-,-,TGCGCCAGCAGCCCGCTGGTGGGAGCGGGCTCCTACGAGCAGTACTTC,CASSPLVGAGSYEQYF
TRBJ2-6,TRBV5-1,TRBD1,few,TGCGCCAGCAGCAAGGACAGGGGGCCCGGGGCCAACGTCCTGACTTTC,CASSKDRGPGANVLTF
TRBJ2-1,TRBV28,-,many,TGTGCCAGCAGTTTATGGGCCCGGGGTGGGGGGCAGTTCTTC,CASSLWARGGGQFF
TRBJ1-5,TRBV6-2/TRBV6-3,-,-,TGTGCCAGCAGTTACGCGGGCGGCCCTAGCAATCAGCCCCAGCATTTT,CASSYAGGPSNQPQHF
TRBJ2-7,TRBV27,-,-,TGTGCCAGCGGTGAACTACCGGGATCTCCTTACGAGCAGTACTTC,CASGELPGSPYEQYF
TRBJ2-5,TRBV7-2,TRBD2,few,TGTGCCAGCAGCCCGGGTTTTAGCGGGATTGGGGAGACCCAGTACTTC,CASSPGFSGIGETQYF
TRBJ2-5,TRBV28,TRBD2,many,TGTGCCAGCAGGGGACTAGCGGAGATCCAAGAGACCCAGTACTTC,CASRGLAEIQETQYF
TRBJ2-5,TRBV13,-,many,TGTGCCTGCCGCGATGGCCCCGGCAGGGAGTACTTC,CACRDGPGREYF
TRBJ2-1,TRBV11-2,TRBD2,-,TGTGCCAGCAGCGATCTTTCGGGACTAGCGGGAGTAGGGTCCAACAATGAGCAGTTCTTC,CASSDLSGLAGVGSNNEQFF
TRBJ2-3,TRBV7-3,TRBD1,-,TGTGCCAGCAGCTCAGGACAGGTACTCACAGATACGCAGTATTTT,CASSSGQVLTDTQYF
TRBJ1-6,TRBV28,TRBD1,many,TGTGCCAGCAGTACCACCCGGACAGGCCGGTCACCCCTCCACTTT,CASSTTRTGRSPLHF
TRBJ2-7,TRBV19,-,-,TGTGCCAGTATCTCCCAGTCCTACGAGCAGTACTTC,CASISQSYEQYF
TRBJ2-5,TRBV7-9,-,-,TGTGCCAGCAGTTCCGAGCGTCAAGAGACCCAGTACTTC,CASSSERQETQYF
TRBJ1-2,TRBV18,TRBD1,-,TGTGCCAGCTCGTCCTACAGGGGGCAAGGGTATGGCTACACCTTC,CASSSYRGQGYGYTF
TRBJ2-7,TRBV5-1,TRBD2,many,TGCGCCAGCAGCACTGGACTAGCGGGAGGACCCGAGCAGTACTTC,CASSTGLAGGPEQYF
TRBJ2-5,TRBV28,TRBD1,-,TGTGCCAGCACCGGGGACAGACGAGAGACCCAGTACTTC,CASTGDRRETQYF
TRBJ2-1,TRBV6-2/TRBV6-3,TRBD2,-,TGTGCCAGCAGTTACTGGCCTAGCGGGAGCGATGAGCAGTTCTTC,CASSYWPSGSDEQFF
TRBJ2-1,TRBV29-1,-,-,TGCAGCGTGTCCTCATTTAATGAGCAGTTCTTC,CSVSSFNEQFF
TRBJ2-3,TRBV20-1,TRBD2,many,TGCAGTGCCCCGACTAGCAGCCCCTCTCGGGGAGATACGCAGTATTTT,CSAPTSSPSRGDTQYF
TRBJ2-7,TRBV7-2,TRBD2,-,TGTGCCAGCAGCTCCCTAGCGGTCCATGGATCCTACGAGCAGTACTTC,CASSSLAVHGSYEQYF
TRBJ2-3,TRBV20-1,TRBD2,-,TGCAGTGCTACTGGGGAGGGGATCACAGATACGCAGTATTTT,CSATGEGITDTQYF
TRBJ2-2,TRBV20-1,TRBD2,few,TGCAGTGCTCGGCGGGAGGGCAGGACCGGGGAGCTGTTTTTT,CSARREGRTGELFF
TRBJ2-1,TRBV12-5,-,many,TGTGCTAGTGGCCAGGACAGCTCCTACAATGAGCAGTTCTTC,CASGQDSSYNEQFF
TRBJ2-7,TRBV24-1,TRBD2,many,TGTGCCACCAGTCCGGGGGGATACGAGCAGTACTTC,CATSPGGYEQYF
TRBJ2-7,TRBV13,TRBD2,many,TGTGCCAGCAGCTTCGGCGGGAGTAGTCACGAGCAGTACTTC,CASSFGGSSHEQYF
TRBJ2-1,TRBV7-9,-,many,TGTGCCAGCAGATTACCACCCCGACTAGGGAATGAGCAGTTCTTC,CASRLPPRLGNEQFF
TRBJ2-1,TRBV12-3/TRBV12-4,TRBD2,many,TGTGCCAGCAGTTTGTGGGACGGACTAGCGGGAGGTTCCTACAATGAGCAGTTCTTC,CASSLWDGLAGGSYNEQFF
TRBJ1-2,TRBV9,-,-,TGTGCCAGCGGCGGGGAGACTAGCGTATATGGCTACACCTTC,CASGGETSVYGYTF
TRBJ2-3,TRBV30,-,few,TGTGCCTGGAGTGTAGGGGTCGGGGGCACAGATACGCAGTATTTT,CAWSVGVGGTDTQYF
TRBJ2-7,TRBV20-1,TRBD2,few,TGCAGTGCTAGAACTAGCGGGATGTACGAGCAGTACTTC,CSARTSGMYEQYF
TRBJ2-6,TRBV19,TRBD2,few,TGTGCCAGTAGTAGGACTAGCTACAGCTCTGGGGCCAACGTCCTGACTTTC,CASSRTSYSSGANVLTF
TRBJ2-2,TRBV9,-,few,TGTGCCAGCAGCGTATCCTTAACGGGACCAAACACCGGGGAGCTGTTTTTT,CASSVSLTGPNTGELFF
TRBJ2-1,TRBV20-1,TRBD2,-,TGCAGTGCTGATTCTAGCGGGAGGGTCTCCTACAATGAGCAGTTCTTC,CSADSSGRVSYNEQFF
TRBJ2-2,TRBV19,TRBD1,many,TGTGCCAGTAGTCCAAAAGGACAGGGTCACGGGGAGCTGTTTTTT,CASSPKGQGHGELFF
TRBJ2-2,TRBV9,-,-,TGTGCCAGCAGCGTAGAAGCGCGGAGTTACACCGGGGAGCTGTTTTTT,CASSVEARSYTGELFF
TRBJ2-7,TRBV4-1,TRBD1,many,TGCGCCAGCAGACAAAACCAGGGACAGACGGCCTACGAGCAGTACTTC,CASRQNQGQTAYEQYF